This T cell receptor beta chain is from a study of T cell clusters in autoimmune cytopenias. Turning to the study itself: A median of approximately 50,000 TRB reads per sample yielded a median around 2,500 distinct clonotypes.

One tube held mixed TRB-A and TRB-B primer pools for touch-down PCR. TCRdb derives one entry per CDR3 protein from the multiplex PCR reads, leaving out DNA. The ten top clones account for around a third, within a sample of around 11,000 distinct CDR3 sequences. Each sample's input was 200 to 300 ng genomic DNA, 38,000 or so genome equivalents. The same data also contributed to another study, on T cell repertoires in aging, cancer and after chemotherapy. That study adds: Clear clonal overlap appeared across healthy donor samples taken over several months to years.

This clonotype originated in a human donor in good health. The specimen was peripheral blood.

The CDR3 loop is CASRVVGGRETQYF. This chain links TRBV6-1 with TRBJ2-5; TCRdb's D gene call, TRBD2, goes unchecked for lack of DNA. This CDR3 comprises 14 residues. Germline CDR1 reads MNHNS; CDR2 reads SASEGT.